A selection of T cell receptor beta chains follows, all from one sample in a study of blood T cell repertoires in COVID-19. The table came from immunoSEQ multiplex PCR; TCRdb's copy has only in-frame clones and leaves some out. Of some 30,000 clones listed, 75% to 85% are singletons. Sequenced input: peripheral blood. These receptors all come from a human donor in a cohort sampled during active COVID-19. The CDR3 runs from the conserved cysteine through the conserved F or W. D genes are given only for firm matches. Clone size appears in some rows only: once, few, many, or a class for an expanded clone.

cdr3_nt | cdr3_aa | v_call | cdr3_length | d_call | j_call | clone_size
TGTGCCAGCAGTCACGCCGGGACTACCTACTACGAGCAGTACTTC | CASSHAGTTYYEQYF | TRBV28 | 15 | TRBD2 | TRBJ2-7 | few
TGTGCCAGCAGCTTAGGGGCAGTAGATACGCAGTATTTT | CASSLGAVDTQYF | TRBV11-3 | 13 | NA | TRBJ2-3 | NA
TGCGCCAGCAGCTTGTATGGGACTAACTACGAGCAGTACTTC | CASSLYGTNYEQYF | TRBV5-1 | 14 | TRBD2 | TRBJ2-7 | NA
TGTGCCAGCAGCCAAGATCGGGCGGGCGACGAGCAGTACTTC | CASSQDRAGDEQYF | TRBV4-2 | 14 | NA | TRBJ2-7 | few
TGTGCCAGCAGCTATAGCGGGGGGTTCACAGATACGCAGTATTTT | CASSYSGGFTDTQYF | TRBV9 | 15 | TRBD2 | TRBJ2-3 | NA
TGTGCCAGCAGTGGGGGGACATTCGGCGGGTTCAACGGGGAGCTGTTTTTT | CASSGGTFGGFNGELFF | TRBV6-1 | 17 | NA | TRBJ2-2 | NA
TGTGCCAGCTCATCGCGGACAGTGGACGTAAGGAGCTACACTGAAGCTTTCTTT | CASSSRTVDVRSYTEAFF | TRBV18 | 18 | NA | TRBJ1-1 | NA
TGCGCCAGCAGCTTGACATCGCAGGCCACCTACGAGCAGCACTTC | CASSLTSQATYEQHF | TRBV5-1 | 15 | NA | TRBJ2-7 | NA
TGTGCCAGCAGTTTATGGGGACAGGGAGGCAATCAGCCCCAGCATTTT | CASSLWGQGGNQPQHF | TRBV28 | 16 | TRBD1 | TRBJ1-5 | once
TGTGCCAGCAGCCGGAACAGGGGGCAAGAGACCCAGTACTTC | CASSRNRGQETQYF | TRBV14 | 14 | TRBD1 | TRBJ2-5 | once
TGTGCCAGCAGCTTGAGACAAATGAACACTGAAGCTTTCTTT | CASSLRQMNTEAFF | TRBV7-2 | 14 | NA | TRBJ1-1 | NA
TGTGCCAGCAGCCCAGGGGCTGGGGGCCTCGGGGCCAACGTCCTGACTTTC | CASSPGAGGLGANVLTF | TRBV5-4 | 17 | NA | TRBJ2-6 | NA
TGTGCCAGCAGTCCGGACAGTCCCAAGACCCAGAATGGGCAGTTCTTC | CASSPDSPKTQNGQFF | TRBV14 | 16 | NA | TRBJ2-1 | NA
TGTGCCAGCAGCTTAGGACAGGGGTATTCACCCCTCCACTTT | CASSLGQGYSPLHF | TRBV7-2 | 14 | TRBD1 | TRBJ1-6 | once
TGTGCCAGCAGCAGCCGGCCGACAGGGTCAGATACGCAGTATTTT | CASSSRPTGSDTQYF | TRBV6-5 | 15 | TRBD1 | TRBJ2-3 | NA
TGTGCCAGCAGCTTAGCAGCGAATGAGCAGTTCTTC | CASSLAANEQFF | TRBV7-9 | 12 | NA | TRBJ2-1 | NA
TGTGCCAGCAGCTTTGGGCAGGGGTCTTCACCCCTCCACTTT | CASSFGQGSSPLHF | TRBV11-2 | 14 | NA | TRBJ1-6 | NA
TGTGCCAGTAGTTATGGGGGGGGGAGTCAGCCCCAGCATTTT | CASSYGGGSQPQHF | TRBV19 | 14 | NA | TRBJ1-5 | few
TGTGCCAGCTCACTCGGACAGGGTGGAGAGACCCAGTACTTC | CASSLGQGGETQYF | TRBV18 | 14 | TRBD1 | TRBJ2-5 | NA
TGCAGTGCTCGGGAAAGGCATGGCTACACCTTC | CSARERHGYTF | TRBV20-1 | 11 | NA | TRBJ1-2 | NA
TGTGCCAGCAGCCAACGGAGCCCAAGCACAGATACGCAGTATTTT | CASSQRSPSTDTQYF | TRBV3-1/TRBV3-2 | 15 | NA | TRBJ2-3 | NA
TGCGCCAGCAGCCAAGATGAGGCATCCTATTACTCTGGGGCCAACGTCCTGACTTTC | CASSQDEASYYSGANVLTF | TRBV4-3 | 19 | NA | TRBJ2-6 | NA
TGCGCCAGCAGCTTGTCAATAGGGGGAACGAATTCACCCCTCCACTTT | CASSLSIGGTNSPLHF | TRBV5-1 | 16 | NA | TRBJ1-6 | NA
TGTGCCAGCAGTTCCCCCTCGCGGCCTAGCACAGATACGCAGTATTTT | CASSSPSRPSTDTQYF | TRBV27 | 16 | NA | TRBJ2-3 | once
TGTGCCAGCAGCTTCGGTCTCCCCCTCAACCACGAGCAGTACTTC | CASSFGLPLNHEQYF | TRBV7-2 | 15 | NA | TRBJ2-7 | NA
TGTGCCAGCAGTGTCTCAGGGGAGTCCCACGAGCAGTACTTC | CASSVSGESHEQYF | TRBV28 | 14 | NA | TRBJ2-7 | NA
TGTGCCAGCATCTCGGGGACTCCGGCCTACGGTGAGCAGTTCTTC | CASISGTPAYGEQFF | TRBV7-8 | 15 | NA | TRBJ2-1 | once
TGTGCCAGCAGCCCCAGGGTTGGTGAGACCCAGTACTTC | CASSPRVGETQYF | TRBV7-2 | 13 | NA | TRBJ2-5 | NA
TGCGCCAGCAGCCTGTACCCGGGACAGGGGACGGACAATGAGCAGTTCTTC | CASSLYPGQGTDNEQFF | TRBV5-1 | 17 | TRBD1 | TRBJ2-1 | NA
TGTGCCAGCAGCTTTGGGACTCGTCCTCGTCCAGATACGCAGTATTTT | CASSFGTRPRPDTQYF | TRBV7-8 | 16 | NA | TRBJ2-3 | NA
TGTGCCACCAAGAGCCGGACTGCTAATTCACCCCTCCACTTT | CATKSRTANSPLHF | TRBV2 | 14 | NA | TRBJ1-6 | NA
TGTGCCAGCAGTTTCCTCCCGGGACAGCTCACCGGGGAGCTGTTTTTT | CASSFLPGQLTGELFF | TRBV27 | 16 | TRBD1 | TRBJ2-2 | NA
TGTGCCAGCAGCTTGGACTCCCTCGCGTGGGAGACCCAGTACTTC | CASSLDSLAWETQYF | TRBV5-6 | 15 | NA | TRBJ2-5 | NA
TGTGCCAGCTCAGACTCGAGAGACAATGAGCAGTTCTTC | CASSDSRDNEQFF | TRBV18 | 13 | NA | TRBJ2-1 | NA
TGCGCCAGCAGCCAAACAGACAGGGGGTCTAATGGCTACACCTTC | CASSQTDRGSNGYTF | TRBV4-1 | 15 | TRBD1 | TRBJ1-2 | few
TGTGCCAGCAGCCCACCTTCAGGGGGCCTATACTCCTACGAGCAGTACTTC | CASSPPSGGLYSYEQYF | TRBV7-2 | 17 | TRBD1 | TRBJ2-7 | NA
TGTGCCAGCAGCTTGTTCGGGGGAGGCGGGGAGCTGTTTTTT | CASSLFGGGGELFF | TRBV5-6 | 14 | NA | TRBJ2-2 | NA
TGTGCCAGCAGCGTCGACAGGACATACGAGCAGTACTTC | CASSVDRTYEQYF | TRBV7-9 | 13 | NA | TRBJ2-7 | NA
TGTGCCAGCAGCACAAAACAGGGGCGGGAATCACCCCTCCACTTT | CASSTKQGRESPLHF | TRBV7-9 | 15 | TRBD1 | TRBJ1-6 | NA
TGTGCCAGCAGCCCTAGTCCGGGGGTAAATTCACCCCTCCACTTT | CASSPSPGVNSPLHF | TRBV9 | 15 | NA | TRBJ1-6 | NA
TGTGCCAGCAGACTAACTGATAGCTCCTACGAGCAGTACTTC | CASRLTDSSYEQYF | TRBV6-6 | 14 | NA | TRBJ2-7 | once
TGTGCCAGCAGTTCATCGGACAGGGGTTCCCCTGAAGCTTTCTTT | CASSSSDRGSPEAFF | TRBV6-6 | 15 | TRBD1 | TRBJ1-1 | few
TGTGCCAGCAGCTTGCCCTGGGTACGGGGGGAATACGAGCAGTACTTC | CASSLPWVRGEYEQYF | TRBV5-6 | 16 | TRBD2 | TRBJ2-7 | NA
TGTGCCATCAGTGCCGGACAGGGCAATCAGCCCCAGCATTTT | CAISAGQGNQPQHF | TRBV10-3 | 14 | TRBD1 | TRBJ1-5 | NA
TGTGCCAGCAGTGTGAATCGGAGGTCCTACGAGCAGTACTTC | CASSVNRRSYEQYF | TRBV6-2/TRBV6-3 | 14 | NA | TRBJ2-7 | NA
TGTGCCAGCAGGATAGCGGGGGTAACTTACGAGCAGTACTTC | CASRIAGVTYEQYF | TRBV6-5 | 14 | TRBD2 | TRBJ2-7 | once
TGTGCCAGCAGCCAAATCCCGTACGAGCAGTACTTC | CASSQIPYEQYF | TRBV14 | 12 | NA | TRBJ2-7 | few
TGTGCCAGCAGTGAACAGTTTGGCACTGAAGCTTTCTTT | CASSEQFGTEAFF | TRBV2 | 13 | NA | TRBJ1-1 | NA
TGTGCCAGCAGCCAAGGGGGGGGACCAAAGGAGCAGTTCTTC | CASSQGGGPKEQFF | TRBV7-2 | 14 | NA | TRBJ2-1 | NA
TGTGCCAGCACGGCAGGCAGCTCCTACGAGCAGTACTTC | CASTAGSSYEQYF | TRBV25-1 | 13 | NA | TRBJ2-7 | many
TGCAGTGCTAGGAGACAATTTGGCTACACCTTC | CSARRQFGYTF | TRBV20-1 | 11 | NA | TRBJ1-2 | few
TGTGCCAGCAGCCAAGATTGGGGCCTACGGGAGACCCAGTACTTC | CASSQDWGLRETQYF | TRBV14 | 15 | NA | TRBJ2-5 | NA
TGTGCCAGCAGTTTCACAGGTCCGGATAATTCACCCCTCCACTTT | CASSFTGPDNSPLHF | TRBV6-5 | 15 | NA | TRBJ1-6 | NA